Following are 8 T cell receptor beta chains from one sample sequenced in a study of blood T cell repertoires in COVID-19 (dated by TCRdb to 2020 to 2021). The method behind the library was the immunoSEQ multiplex PCR assay. In TCRdb, the immuneACCESS table is reduced to in-frame sequences with V and J assigned. These tables do not hold every clone; where another copy was compared, an unresolved V gene accounts for under half, and the others remain unexplained. The sample table records approximately 250,000 clones; more than 75% of these occur just once. Around 8.8% of the sample belongs to the ten largest clones. Input material: peripheral blood. Receptors were obtained from a man aged 40-49 years with active or convalescent COVID-19.

V usage is TRBV28 and J usage is TRBJ2-1, with 8 bases matching TRBD1. The V segment lost 5 bases and the J segment 7 bases; nucleotides outside the gene matches: 13. This CDR3 has 16 amino acids. Looked up from germline, CDR1 is MDHEN and CDR2 is SYDVKM. The DNA for the CDR3 is TGTGCCAGCAGTCTAAGGACAGGGAAAAGGTCGAATGAGCAGTTCTTC. Protein: CASSLRTGKRSNEQFF.

The gene calls are TRBV5-1 and TRBJ1-3; 7 bases agree with TRBD1. CDR1 is SGHRS, CDR2 YFSETQ, per germline. V lost 1 base and J lost 4; bases outside the gene matches: 5. The CDR3 runs 15 residues. The CDR3 DNA sequence: TGCGCCAGCAGCTTGACAGGGGAAACCGGAAACACCATATATTTT. Protein sequence: CASSLTGETGNTIYF.

This rearrangement joins TRBV6-5 to TRBJ2-1; 9 bases are shared with TRBD2. Germline V gene data show CDR1 as MNHEY and CDR2 as SVGAGI. After removal of 2 bases from V and 8 bases from J, the junction contained 7 bases not matched to a gene. This CDR3 is built from 15 residues. The CDR3 loop is CASSYGAGGTDEQFF. The CDR3 DNA sequence: TGTGCCAGCAGTTACGGGGCGGGAGGGACGGATGAGCAGTTCTTC.

Only one count was recorded for this clone. The V gene is TRBV13, the J gene TRBJ2-7; 7 nucleotides match TRBD1. The CDR3 loop spans 15 amino acids. Trimming cost V 5 bases and J 1 base; bases outside gene matches: 8. Germline V gives CDR1 PRHDT, CDR2 FYEKMQ (reference sequence). The CDR3 loop reads CASSTFGTASYEQYF. Written as DNA, the CDR3 is TGTGCCAGCAGCACCTTCGGGACAGCTTCCTACGAGCAGTACTTC. Based on the CDR3 plus reference TRBV13 and TRBJ2-7, the full variable domain is AAGVIQSPRHLIKEKRETATLKCYPIPRHDTVYWYQQGPGQDPQFLISFYEKMQSDKGSIPDRFSAQQFSDYHSELNMSSLELGDSALYFCASSTFGTASYEQYFGPGTRLTVT.

V gene TRBV28 combines with J gene TRBJ2-7, with 7 bases identical to TRBD1. Per germline, CDR1 MDHEN and CDR2 SYDVKM. The V segment lost 3 bases and the J segment 3 bases; nucleotides outside the gene matches: 2. This CDR3 contains 13 residues. The CDR3 loop reads CASSLTGLYEQYF. CDR3 bases: TGTGCCAGCAGTTTGACAGGGCTCTACGAGCAGTACTTC.

This chain connects TRBV9 to TRBJ2-5, with no clear D. Trimming cost V 3 bases and J 5 bases, with 11 bases left between them. The germline CDR1 and CDR2 sequences are SGDLS and YYNGEE. This CDR3 spans 13 amino acids. This CDR3 reads CASSGQAWETQYF. As DNA, the CDR3 is TGTGCCAGCAGCGGCCAAGCCTGGGAGACCCAGTACTTC.

J is TRBJ1-2 and V is TRBV5-1; weak D call: TRBD1 (5 bases). The CDR3 has 16 residues. Germline V gene data show CDR1 as SGHRS and CDR2 as YFSETQ. Trimming cost V 0 bases and J 4 bases, with 16 bases left between them. The CDR3 region has the DNA TGCGCCAGCAGCTTGGGTTCGGTAGAAAGGGGCTATGGCTACACCTTC. It specifies CASSLGSVERGYGYTF.

The chain carries TRBV5-1 and TRBJ2-7, with 12 positions matching TRBD2. The CDR3 length is 16 residues. CDR1 and CDR2 from the germline V gene are SGHRS and YFSETQ. J was trimmed by 4 bases and V by 4 bases; bases with no gene match: 9. The CDR3 sequence is CASSRGLAGRRYEQYF. CDR3 DNA sequence: TGCGCCAGCAGCCGGGGACTAGCGGGCCGGCGTTACGAGCAGTACTTC.